This record covers a single TCR beta chain. As yet, its antigen is unknown. Researchers took RNA transcripts and amplified the TCR beta CDR3 regions from them. The TCR CDR3 was amplified in a first-round RT-PCR using the HTBI primer set. One entry per CDR3 protein, called by TCRdb with MiXCR from the multiplex PCR reads. The sample yields about 700,000 distinct CDR3 sequences, 45% seen once. This entry comes from a study of T cells in Graves' hyperthyroidism and ophthalmopathy. Study findings and constraints: Also found in blood were most expanded thyroid clonotypes above 0.001. Onset of ophthalmopathy came a median 6.5 months after the model predicted it.

Exclusion criteria comprised uncontrolled infection, other autoimmune disease, pregnancy or lactation. Source material: peripheral blood or thyroid tissue (not recorded which). This clonotype was obtained from an adult man with Graves' disease, either hyperthyroidism or ophthalmopathy (not recorded which).

The CDR3 nucleotides read TGCAGCGTTGACGGGACAGGGGAGGAAAAACTGTTTTTT. Its protein is CSVDGTGEEKLFF. The V gene is TRBV29-1, the J gene TRBJ1-4; 10 bases fit TRBD1. Trimming at V came to 3 bases and at J to 8 bases, leaving 3 bases not matched to a gene. The germline V gene has CDR1 SQVTM and CDR2 ANQGSEA. This CDR3 has 13 residues.